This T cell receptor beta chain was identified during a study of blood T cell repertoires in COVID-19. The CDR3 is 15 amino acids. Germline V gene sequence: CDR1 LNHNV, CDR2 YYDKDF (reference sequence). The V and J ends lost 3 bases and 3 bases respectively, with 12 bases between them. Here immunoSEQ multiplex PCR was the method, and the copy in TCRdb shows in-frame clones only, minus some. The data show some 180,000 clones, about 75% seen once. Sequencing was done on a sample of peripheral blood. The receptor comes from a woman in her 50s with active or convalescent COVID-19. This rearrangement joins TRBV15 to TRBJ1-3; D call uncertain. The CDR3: CATSRSRADGNTIYF. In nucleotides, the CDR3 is TGTGCCACCAGCAGGTCAAGAGCGGATGGAAACACCATATATTTT.